This T cell receptor (beta chain) is drawn from a study of blood T cell repertoires in COVID-19. Study details: Researchers got acute and convalescent COVID-19 samples from the United States, Italy and Spain. Sources were T cells, B-cell-depleted T cells, or PBMCs; the material itself was cDNA or gDNA.

Original processing methods: How many nucleated cells were present was estimated from reference gene primer amplification. Clones were sequenced by immunoSEQ multiplex PCR, and TCRdb holds only the in-frame ones, with some missing. That table supplies the V and J calls and clone size; D and trimming were determined from the DNA. The sample has 250,000 to 400,000 clones; roughly 90% are singletons. The CDR3 extends over 11 amino acids. V was trimmed by 2 bases and J by 6 bases, leaving 5 bases between them. Germline CDR1 and CDR2: DFQATT and SNEGSKA (reference sequence). The source is a woman in her 30s with COVID-19, enrolled during active disease. This chain links TRBV20-1 with TRBJ2-4; TRBD2 might be the D (5 bases). Material for sequencing was peripheral blood. Here the CDR3 reads CSARRGNIQYF. For the CDR3, the DNA is TGCAGTGCTAGACGGGGAAACATTCAGTACTTC.